This TCR beta chain was retrieved from a study of shared clonotypes between healthy human individuals. Study-level information: Each donor contributed plates that comprised three CD4 naive, three CD4 memory, two CD8 naive and one CD8 memory.

Subsets obtained from CD4+ cells comprised CD45RA+ naive and CD45RA-negative memory cells. The test was conducted at deep level. Produced via immunoSEQ multiplex PCR; TCRdb's table is partial and in-frame only. The sample includes more than 2 million clones, roughly 95% of them seen just once. This receptor was taken from a man younger than 30 in good health. Sequencing was carried out using naive CD4+ T cells sorted from blood. The subset was: CD45RA+ positively selected.

In DNA form, the CDR3 reads TGCGCCAGCAGCCTAGGGGCCCCAGGCACAGATACGCAGTATTTT. Its translation: CASSLGAPGTDTQYF. The chain combines TRBV10-1 with TRBJ2-3, with D perhaps TRBD1 (5 bases). Trimming removed 6 bases from V and 1 base from J, with 14 bases in between. Germline V gene lookup returns CDR1 WNHNN and CDR2 SYGVQD (reference sequence). CDR3 size: 15 residues.